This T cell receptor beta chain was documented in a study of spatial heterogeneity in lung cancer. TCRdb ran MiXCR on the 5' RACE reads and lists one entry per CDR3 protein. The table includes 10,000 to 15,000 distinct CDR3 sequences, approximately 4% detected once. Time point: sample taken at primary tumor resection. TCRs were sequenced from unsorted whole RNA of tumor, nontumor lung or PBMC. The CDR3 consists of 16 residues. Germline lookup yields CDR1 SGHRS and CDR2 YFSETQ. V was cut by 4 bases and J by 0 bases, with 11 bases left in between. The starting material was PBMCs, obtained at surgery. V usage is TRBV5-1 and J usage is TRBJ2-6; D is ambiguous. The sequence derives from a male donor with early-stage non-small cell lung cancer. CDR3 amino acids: CASSPDGPSGANVLTF. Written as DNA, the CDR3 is TGCGCCAGCAGCCCGGACGGACCCTCTGGGGCCAACGTCCTGACTTTC.